A single sample gave rise to the 2 T cell receptor beta chains below, sequenced in a study of shared clonotypes between healthy human individuals. The assay was immunoSEQ multiplex PCR, and TCRdb's table has in-frame clones only and misses some. This repertoire shows millions of clones, roughly 91% found once; its top ten account for about 1.5%. As defined, naive CD8 cells were CD45RO-negative and positively selected for CCR7, with terminally differentiated effector memory CD45RA+ cells excluded. Sequenced material: naive CD8+ T cells from PBMCs. These TCRs come from a man between 18 and 35 years old in good health. Some clones in this sample may be carry-over from other donors' samples.

The chain links TRBV9 to TRBJ2-5; possible D gene TRBD1, 6 bases. The V end was cut by 2 bases, the J end by 5 bases, with 19 bases between. The germline V gene encodes CDR1 SGDLS and CDR2 YYNGEE. This CDR3 has 16 residues. The CDR3 DNA sequence: TGTGCCAGCAGCGTCTCCCGAAAACAGGGTCGGGAGACCCAGTACTTC. This translates into CASSVSRKQGRETQYF.

The rearrangement joins TRBV6-6 to TRBJ1-1; 9 positions match TRBD1. Germline CDR1 reads MNHNY; CDR2 reads SVGAGI (reference sequence). The CDR3 consists of 14 residues. V lost 2 bases and J lost 3; bases outside the gene matches: 1. The CDR3 here is CASSYRTGDTEAFF. CDR3 nucleotide sequence: TGTGCCAGCAGTTACCGGACAGGGGACACTGAAGCTTTCTTT.